This T cell receptor beta chain was obtained from a study of T cell changes during pregnancy in multiple sclerosis (dated by TCRdb to about 2019). Concerning the study at large: Changes in the T cell repertoire over the course of pregnancy were examined in this study in women with multiple sclerosis.

Ends trimmed: V by 4 bases, J by 7 bases; bases unmatched to a gene: 12. From a lookup of the germline V gene, CDR1 and CDR2 are SGHDN and FVKESK. The CDR3 holds 16 amino acids from the cysteine to the phenylalanine. The DNA shown is the 48-base CDR3, in frame from base 1. As to this clone: The specificity of this receptor is unknown. Within one base of it there is no much larger clone, and no base qualities were kept.

The library was produced with the immunoSEQ multiplex PCR assay. In TCRdb, the immuneACCESS table is reduced to in-frame sequences with V and J assigned. These tables do not hold every clone; where another copy was compared, an unresolved V gene accounts for under half, and the others remain unexplained. The sample profile shows some 90,000 clones; 92% of them were found once. About 1.6% of the sample comes from the top ten. Material: peripheral blood, obtained in the first trimester of pregnancy. The origin of this receptor is a female donor with multiple sclerosis, enrolled in a pregnancy study. The V and J segments used are TRBV14 and TRBJ2-1; 8 bases in the junction line up with TRBD2. This receptor has the CDR3 CASSLHLAGLENEQFF. DNA sequence: TGTGCCAGCAGCCTCCACCTAGCGGGCCTAGAGAATGAGCAGTTCTTC.